This T cell receptor beta chain was identified in a study of beta chain features in type 1 diabetes. Study-wide context: All samples together contributed 90 million to 130 million sorted cells for examination.

Study-level results: Among patients with Type 1 diabetes, TCRB CDR3s were moderately but significantly shorter in every one of the four CD4+ subsets.

The sequenced template was cDNA made from the entire isolated RNA. Clones were read by immunoSEQ multiplex PCR, and TCRdb kept only the in-frame ones, dropping some. This table holds about 250,000 clones, about 11% found once. Purity exceeding 95% was reached by all sorted populations. Trimming took off 3 bases at V and 7 bases at J, with 19 bases between the two ends. Germline assignment: CDR1 SGHTA and CDR2 FQGNSA. The length of the CDR3 is 15 residues. This clone was counted between two and nine times. Its specificity is unknown. This sequence joins TRBV7-2 and TRBJ2-7, with a possible D match to TRBD1 (5 bases). Sequenced material: naive CD4+ T cells from blood. This TCR was sampled from a man between 25 and 39 years old with type 1 diabetes. CDR3 in DNA: TGTGCCAGCAGCTTCGGGTGGCCGGACACCGTGGAGCAGTACTTC. Its translation is CASSFGWPDTVEQYF. The full variable domain, rest sourced from reference TRBV7-2 and TRBJ2-7, is GAGVSQSPSNKVTEKGKDVELRCDPISGHTALYWYRQSLGQGLEFLIYFQGNSAPDKSGLPSDRFSAERTGGSVSTLTIQRTQQEDSAVYLCASSFGWPDTVEQYFGPGTRLTVT.